The source of this T cell receptor beta chain is a study of T cell changes during pregnancy in multiple sclerosis. Profiled with immunoSEQ multiplex PCR; TCRdb holds only in-frame clones, not every one. The repertoire holds tens of thousands of clones, roughly nine tenths seen once, with about 3.5% in the top ten. The input for sequencing was peripheral blood, taken before pregnancy. The source of this sequence is a female donor with multiple sclerosis, enrolled in a pregnancy study.

The CDR3 protein is CASSPNRQYEQYF. Here the CDR3 DNA reads TGTGCCAGCTCCCCCAACCGACAATACGAGCAGTACTTC. The chain uses TRBV11-2 and TRBJ2-7; D uncertain. The CDR3 length is 13 residues. Between the trimmed V and J ends, which lost 8 bases and 4 bases, there was a span of 15 bases. Germline loops: CDR1 SGHAT, CDR2 FQNNGV.